The T cell receptor beta chain described here comes from a study of cytomegalovirus exposure and HLA in healthy donors. The trim removed 6 bases at V and 9 bases at J, leaving 14 bases unmatched. CDR1 is LNHDA, CDR2 SQIVND, per germline (reference sequence). The CDR3 length is 16 residues. Data came from immunoSEQ multiplex PCR; TCRdb stores just in-frame clones and leaves some out. In the table there are about 43,000 clones, 92% of which are singletons. The chain links TRBV19 to TRBJ1-5; 10 bases are a match to TRBD1. This clonotype originated in a man between 18 and 35 years old in good health and CMV-seronegative. Sequenced: PBMCs. This chain's CDR3 is CASSDLDRGALWPQHF. The CDR3 DNA reads TGTGCCAGTAGCGATTTGGACAGGGGGGCCCTATGGCCCCAGCATTTT. The variable domain in full, with the rest retrieved from reference TRBV19 and TRBJ1-5, is DGGITQSPKYLFRKEGQNVTLSCEQNLNHDAMYWYRQDPGQGLRLIYYSQIVNDFQKGDIAEGYSVSREKKESFPLTVTSAQKNPTAFYLCASSDLDRGALWPQHFGDGTRLSIL.